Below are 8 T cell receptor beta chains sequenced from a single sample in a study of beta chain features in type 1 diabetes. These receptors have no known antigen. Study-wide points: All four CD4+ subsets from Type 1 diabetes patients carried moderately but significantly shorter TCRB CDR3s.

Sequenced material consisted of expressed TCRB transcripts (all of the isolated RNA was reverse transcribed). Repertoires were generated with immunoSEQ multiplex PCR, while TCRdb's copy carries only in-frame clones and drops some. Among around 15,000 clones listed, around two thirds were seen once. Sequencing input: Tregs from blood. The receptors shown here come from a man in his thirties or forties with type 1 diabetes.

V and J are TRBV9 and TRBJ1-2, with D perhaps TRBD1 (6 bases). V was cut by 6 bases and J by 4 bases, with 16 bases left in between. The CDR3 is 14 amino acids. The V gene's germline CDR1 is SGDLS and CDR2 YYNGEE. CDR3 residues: CASTLGGGSYGYTF. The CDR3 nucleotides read TGTGCCAGCACCCTAGGGGGGGGAAGCTATGGCTACACCTTC.

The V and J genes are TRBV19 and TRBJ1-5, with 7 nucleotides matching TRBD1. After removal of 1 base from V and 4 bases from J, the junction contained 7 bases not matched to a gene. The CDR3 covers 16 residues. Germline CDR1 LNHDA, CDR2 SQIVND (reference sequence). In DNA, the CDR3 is TGTGCCAGTAGTATAGGTGGAGGGGGCAGGAATCAGCCCCAGCATTTT. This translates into CASSIGGGGRNQPQHF.

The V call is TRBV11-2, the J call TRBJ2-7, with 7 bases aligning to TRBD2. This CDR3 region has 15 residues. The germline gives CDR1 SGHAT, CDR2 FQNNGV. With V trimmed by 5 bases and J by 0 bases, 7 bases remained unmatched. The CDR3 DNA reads TGTGCCAGCAGCAATAGCGGGTCGAGCTCCTACGAGCAGTACTTC. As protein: CASSNSGSSSYEQYF. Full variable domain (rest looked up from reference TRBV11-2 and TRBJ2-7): EAGVAQSPRYKIIEKRQSVAFWCNPISGHATLYWYQQILGQGPKLLIQFQNNGVVDDSQLPKDRFSAERLKGVDSTLKIQPAKLEDSAVYLCASSNSGSSSYEQYFGPGTRLTVT.

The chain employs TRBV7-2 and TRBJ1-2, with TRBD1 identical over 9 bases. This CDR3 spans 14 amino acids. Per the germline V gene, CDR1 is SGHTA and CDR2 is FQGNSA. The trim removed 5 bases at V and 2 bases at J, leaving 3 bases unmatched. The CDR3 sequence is CASSKGTGNYGYTF. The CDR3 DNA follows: TGTGCCAGCAGCAAAGGGACAGGGAACTATGGCTACACCTTC.

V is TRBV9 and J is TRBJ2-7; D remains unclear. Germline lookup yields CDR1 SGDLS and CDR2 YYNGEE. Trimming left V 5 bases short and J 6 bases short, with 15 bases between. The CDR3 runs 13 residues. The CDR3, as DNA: TGTGCCAGCAGTCCATTCCCGACAAGCGAGCAGTACTTC. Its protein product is CASSPFPTSEQYF.

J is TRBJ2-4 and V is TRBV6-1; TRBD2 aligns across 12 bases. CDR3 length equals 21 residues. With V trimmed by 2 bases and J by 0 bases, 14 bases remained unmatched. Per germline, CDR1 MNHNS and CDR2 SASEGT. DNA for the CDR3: TGTGCCAGCAGTGAAAGAAGTGGGAGACTAGCGGGGGCCCTAGCCAAAAACATTCAGTACTTC. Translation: CASSERSGRLAGALAKNIQYF.

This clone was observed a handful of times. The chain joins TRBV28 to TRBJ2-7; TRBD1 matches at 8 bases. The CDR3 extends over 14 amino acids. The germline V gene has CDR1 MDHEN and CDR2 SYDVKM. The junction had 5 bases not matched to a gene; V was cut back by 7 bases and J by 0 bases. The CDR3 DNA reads TGTGCCAGCAAGAACGACAGGGGCTCCTACGAGCAGTACTTC. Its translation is CASKNDRGSYEQYF.

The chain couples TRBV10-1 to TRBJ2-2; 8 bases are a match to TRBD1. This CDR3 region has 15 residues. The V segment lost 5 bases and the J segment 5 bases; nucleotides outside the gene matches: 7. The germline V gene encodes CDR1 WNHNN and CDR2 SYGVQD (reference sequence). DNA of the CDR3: TGCGCCAGCAGTAAGACAGGGGTTGGGACCGGGGAGCTGTTTTTT. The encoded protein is CASSKTGVGTGELFF.